This passage covers 21 T cell receptor beta chains from one sample sequenced in a study of early T cells in non-severe SARS-CoV-2 infection. TCRdb called the 5' RACE reads again in MiXCR, with one record for every CDR3 protein. Among about 64,000 distinct CDR3 sequences listed, about 17% were seen once. The sequencing used whole blood, collected at baseline. Every receptor here comes from an adult who was a healthcare worker with PCR-confirmed SARS-CoV-2 infection or an uninfected control (not recorded which).

This clonotype was picked up many times. The gene calls are TRBV20-1 and TRBJ2-3, with D unresolved. Germline CDR1 reads DFQATT; CDR2 reads SNEGSKA (reference sequence). The CDR3 runs 11 residues. Between the trimmed V and J ends, which lost 3 bases and 5 bases, there was a span of 6 bases. CDR3 sequence reads: CSASSVDTQYF. Written as DNA, the CDR3 is TGCAGTGCTAGTTCTGTAGATACGCAGTATTTT.

The genes are TRBV7-6 and TRBJ2-3, with D perhaps TRBD1 or TRBD2 (5 bases each). Trimming stripped 1 base from V and 14 bases from J, with 16 bases between. The germline gives CDR1 SGHVS, CDR2 FNYEAQ. The CDR3 length is 13 residues. In nucleotides, the CDR3 is TGTGCCAGCAGCTTAGGGCTCGGGGCGGGCTTGTATTTT. Its protein is CASSLGLGAGLYF.

This clonotype has a count of ten or more. The chain has TRBV27 and TRBJ2-7, with 7 bases fitting TRBD1. Germline-derived CDR1 and CDR2 are MNHEY and SMNVEV (reference sequence). This CDR3 region has 14 residues. Trimming took 6 bases from V and 4 from J; bases not matched to a gene: 9. In nucleotides, the CDR3 is TGTGCCAGCAGGGAGAGGGGGCGTGGGTACGAGCAGTACTTC. This gives the protein CASRERGRGYEQYF.

Details on this clonotype: Just one base apart from a much larger clone, this may be a read error. V and J are TRBV20-1 and TRBJ1-2; D remains unclear. The CDR3 is 13 amino acids. V gave up 7 bases and J gave up 6 bases, with 18 bases separating them. Germline-derived CDR1 and CDR2 are DFQATT and SNEGSKA (reference sequence). CDR3 protein: CSVRINSANGYTF. As DNA, the CDR3 is TGCAGTGTCCGGATTAACAGCGCGAATGGCTACACCTTC.

This sequence joins TRBV20-1 and TRBJ2-5, with D possibly matching TRBD1 (6 bases). This CDR3 is built from 15 residues. Trimming stripped 3 bases from V and 1 base from J, with 15 bases between. CDR1 DFQATT and CDR2 SNEGSKA come from the germline V gene (reference sequence). For the CDR3, the DNA is TGCAGTGCTAGCCCGACAGGCATTCGCCAAGAGACCCAGTACTTC. Amino acid sequence: CSASPTGIRQETQYF.

Only a few counts were recorded for this clonotype. V gene TRBV29-1 combines with J gene TRBJ1-1; no clear D. The CDR3 has 10 residues. V was clipped by 7 bases and J by 3 bases, with 6 bases between them. CDR1 is SQVTM and CDR2 is ANQGSEA in the germline V gene. The CDR3 here is CSAMDTEAFF. The CDR3 DNA is TGCAGCGCTATGGACACTGAAGCTTTCTTT.

Concerning this clonotype itself: The junction differs from germline at one of its ends, possibly a read error. The rearrangement joins TRBV7-8 to TRBJ2-7, with a possible D match to TRBD2 (5 bases). The CDR3 consists of 12 residues. The V gene's germline CDR1 is SGHVS and CDR2 FQNEAQ. This chain's CDR3 is CASSLAGTGQYF. In nucleotides, the CDR3 is TGTGCCAGCAGCCTAGCAGGAACGGGGCAGTACTTC. The full variable domain, with the rest looked up from reference TRBV7-8 and TRBJ2-7, is GAGVSQSPRYKVAKRGQDVALRCDPISGHVSLFWYQQALGQGPEFLTYFQNEAQLDKSGLPSDRFFAERPEGSVSTLKIQRTQQEDSAVYLCASSLAGTGQYFGPGTRLTVT.

The CDR3 bases are TGTGCCAGCAGCTCCATTAGGGGGACAACCTTCCCAGATACGCAGTATTTT. It translates to CASSSIRGTTFPDTQYF. The genes are TRBV11-2 and TRBJ2-3, with TRBD1 as a possible D gene (6 bases). V lost 4 bases and J 4 bases, leaving 21 bases between the germline ends. Germline lookup yields CDR1 SGHAT and CDR2 FQNNGV. This CDR3 region has 17 residues. The full variable domain, completed using reference TRBV11-2 and TRBJ2-3, is EAGVAQSPRYKIIEKRQSVAFWCNPISGHATLYWYQQILGQGPKLLIQFQNNGVVDDSQLPKDRFSAERLKGVDSTLKIQPAKLEDSAVYLCASSSIRGTTFPDTQYFGPGTRLTVL.

This clonotype has more than one count but fewer than ten. V usage is TRBV6-6 and J usage is TRBJ2-7; D uncertain. This CDR3 has 13 amino acids. Trimming cost V 0 bases and J 1 base, with 4 bases left between them. Per the germline V gene, CDR1 is MNHNY and CDR2 is SVGAGI (reference sequence). The CDR3 region is CASSYSASYEQYF. The DNA for the CDR3 is TGTGCCAGCAGTTACTCGGCATCCTACGAGCAGTACTTC.

There are a few counts of this clonotype. The chain joins TRBV12-3 or TRBV12-4 to TRBJ2-5; weak D call: TRBD1 (6 bases). Trimming left V 7 bases short and J 2 bases short, with 14 bases between. The CDR3 is 14 residues long. The CDR3 protein is CASNLQGFQETQYF. The CDR3 DNA is TGTGCCAGCAACCTACAGGGATTTCAAGAGACCCAGTACTTC.

This clonotype appeared a few times. V is TRBV20-1 and J is TRBJ2-7; 8 nucleotides line up with TRBD2. This CDR3 has 13 amino acids. The germline V gene has CDR1 DFQATT and CDR2 SNEGSKA (reference sequence). V lost 4 bases, J lost 6 bases, and 8 bases stayed unmatched. Here the CDR3 DNA reads TGCAGTGCTAAATTGGGACTAGTCTCCGAGCAGTACTTC. Translating it yields CSAKLGLVSEQYF.

This clonotype was recorded at least ten times. The V call is TRBV7-6, the J call TRBJ1-4; TRBD1 might be the D (5 bases). The CDR3 loop spans 14 amino acids. Trimming removed 2 bases from V and 8 bases from J, with 12 bases in between. Germline CDR1 and CDR2: SGHVS and FNYEAQ. The CDR3 DNA sequence: TGTGCCAGCAGCTTATCCGGGGAGGGGGAAAAACTGTTTTTT. This sequence encodes CASSLSGEGEKLFF.

The chain joins TRBV5-1 to TRBJ1-5; tentatively, D is TRBD1 (6 bases). V gave up 4 bases and J gave up 4 bases, with 12 bases separating them. The germline V gene encodes CDR1 SGHRS and CDR2 YFSETQ. This CDR3 spans 14 amino acids. The CDR3 here is CASSPQGPNQPQHF. CDR3 bases: TGCGCCAGCAGCCCACAGGGACCTAATCAGCCCCAGCATTTT.

This clonotype came up a few times. The J gene is TRBJ2-1, the V gene TRBV7-9; maybe TRBD1 (6 bases). Trimming pared 4 bases from V and 3 bases from J, leaving 19 bases between. Per germline, CDR1 SEHNR and CDR2 FQNEAQ (reference sequence). The CDR3 loop spans 17 amino acids. The CDR3 loop reads CASSSKNLDRDYNEQFF. For the CDR3, the DNA is TGTGCCAGCAGCTCCAAAAACCTGGACAGAGACTACAATGAGCAGTTCTTC.

This clonotype was seen only once. This chain connects TRBV3-1 to TRBJ1-1; D unclear. Germline CDR1 reads LGHDT; CDR2 reads YNNKEL (reference sequence). V was clipped by 1 base and J by 8 bases, with 11 bases between them. There are 13 residues in the CDR3. The CDR3 nucleotides are TGTGCCAGCAGCCAAGGCGTCAGTGCAGAAGCTTTCTTT. Its protein is CASSQGVSAEAFF.

This clonotype was seen only a few times. V usage is TRBV11-2 and J usage is TRBJ2-7; 9 nucleotides agree with TRBD2. Germline V gene data show CDR1 as SGHAT and CDR2 as FQNNGV. This CDR3 comprises 15 residues. Trimming took 5 bases from V and 3 from J; bases not matched to a gene: 8. For the CDR3, the DNA is TGTGCCAGCAGCCCGTTAGCGGGAGCGGTCTACGAGCAGTACTTC. It translates to CASSPLAGAVYEQYF.

The chain is built from TRBV11-2 and TRBJ1-3; D might be TRBD1 (6 bases). This CDR3 region has 17 residues. The germline gives CDR1 SGHAT, CDR2 FQNNGV. V shed 5 bases and J shed 0 bases, with 17 bases lying between them. The CDR3 nucleotides read TGTGCCAGCAGCCCACGTCCCGGGACATTCTCTGGAAACACCATATATTTT. It encodes CASSPRPGTFSGNTIYF.

This clonotype was seen a few times. The chain recombines TRBV20-1 with TRBJ1-4; D unclear. The germline V gene encodes CDR1 DFQATT and CDR2 SNEGSKA (reference sequence). The V end was cut by 3 bases, the J end by 0 bases, with 11 bases between. This CDR3 is built from 15 residues. The CDR3 reads CSASDDWTTNEKLFF. CDR3 coding DNA: TGCAGTGCTAGCGACGACTGGACAACTAATGAAAAACTGTTTTTT.

The chain joins TRBV15 to TRBJ1-4; 8 positions match TRBD1. The CDR3 extends over 13 amino acids. Germline trimming cut 3 bases from V and 7 bases from J; bases unmatched to any gene: 1. Germline V CDR1 and CDR2: LNHNV, YYDKDF (reference sequence). The CDR3 DNA sequence: TGTGCCACCAGCAGGACAGGGGTTGAAAAACTGTTTTTT. Its protein product is CATSRTGVEKLFF. The variable domain in full, completed from reference TRBV15 and TRBJ1-4, reads DAMVIQNPRYQVTQFGKPVTLSCSQTLNHNVMYWYQQKSSQAPKLLFHYYDKDFNNEADTPDNFQSRRPNTSFCFLDIRSPGLGDTAMYLCATSRTGVEKLFFGSGTQLSVL.

The chain carries TRBV20-1 and TRBJ2-3; 9 bases are shared with TRBD2. CDR3 length equals 14 residues. Germline V gene data show CDR1 as DFQATT and CDR2 as SNEGSKA (reference sequence). The V and J ends lost 6 bases and 2 bases, in that order; junction bases with no gene match: 6. CDR3 sequence reads: CSAGSGGPTDTQYF. The DNA for the CDR3 is TGCAGTGCCGGTAGCGGGGGACCCACAGATACGCAGTATTTT.

The chain is built from TRBV7-7 and TRBJ2-2; 10 bases map to TRBD1. With V trimmed by 2 bases and J by 5 bases, 2 bases remained unmatched. Germline assignment: CDR1 SSHAT and CDR2 FNYEAQ (reference sequence). The CDR3 length is 15 residues. The CDR3 spells CASSLRTGGTGELFF. As DNA, the CDR3 is TGTGCCAGCAGCTTAAGGACAGGGGGAACCGGGGAGCTGTTTTTT.